Following are 30 T cell receptor beta chains from one sample sequenced in a study of shared clonotypes between healthy human individuals. TCRdb's copy holds only in-frame clones and misses some; the assay was immunoSEQ multiplex PCR. This sample yields about 980,000 clones, of which 76% are seen a single time; about 1.5% belongs to the top ten. The sample taken for sequencing was memory CD4+ T cells sorted from blood. Subset described: CD45RA-negative fraction. The source is a man aged 18 to 30 in good health.

The CDR3 DNA reads as TGCGCCAGCAGTGAACTAGCGGGGGGTAACACCGGGGAGCTGTTTTTT. This translates into CASSELAGGNTGELFF. This chain links TRBV5-1 with TRBJ2-2; 12 bases are a match to TRBD2. Germline V CDR1 and CDR2: SGHRS, YFSETQ. With 5 bases clipped from V and 2 bases from J, the junction kept 4 bases outside the gene matches. CDR3 length equals 16 residues.

This chain uses TRBV5-6 with TRBJ1-5, with D unclear. The ends were cut back, 1 base at V and 2 bases at J, with 22 bases in the middle. CDR1 is SGHDT, CDR2 YYEEEE, per germline. The CDR3 has 19 residues. The CDR3: CASSLFLYRAGGGNQPQHF. CDR3 nucleotide sequence: TGTGCCAGCAGCTTGTTTTTATACCGGGCAGGTGGGGGCAATCAGCCCCAGCATTTT.

J is TRBJ2-2 and V is TRBV7-6; D is perhaps TRBD2 (5 bases). Trimming took off 3 bases at V and 7 bases at J, with 9 bases between the two ends. The CDR3 consists of 13 residues. Germline CDR1 and CDR2: SGHVS and FNYEAQ. CDR3: CASSFYGDGELFF. The CDR3 DNA reads TGTGCCAGCAGCTTTTACGGGGACGGGGAGCTGTTTTTT.

This clone was counted once. The rearrangement links TRBV7-8 to TRBJ2-7; TRBD2 matches at 13 bases. The germline gives CDR1 SGHVS, CDR2 FQNEAQ. The CDR3 is 15 amino acids. Trimming removed 5 bases from V and 5 bases from J; junction bases left unmatched: 6. The chain's CDR3 is CASSTSGGGPNEQYF. The CDR3 DNA is TGTGCCAGCAGCACTAGCGGGGGGGGACCCAACGAGCAGTACTTC.

The DNA for the CDR3 is TGTGCCAGCTCAGACAGGGTCGATGAAAAACTGTTTTTT. This encodes CASSDRVDEKLFF. The chain uses TRBV19 and TRBJ1-4; 7 bases line up with TRBD1. Germline CDR1 is LNHDA and CDR2 is SQIVND (reference sequence). Trimming took 9 bases from V and 6 from J; bases not matched to a gene: 7. The CDR3 length is 13 residues.

V gene TRBV6-8 combines with J gene TRBJ2-7; D is undetermined. The CDR3 length is 13 residues. The germline gives CDR1 MNHGY, CDR2 SAAAGT. V lost 4 bases to trimming and J lost 2 bases, with 9 bases between them. Here the CDR3 reads CASSSFSAYEQYF. In DNA form, the CDR3 reads TGTGCCAGCAGTTCCTTCTCAGCCTACGAGCAGTACTTC.

The rearrangement links TRBV7-2 to TRBJ2-7, with a tentative D call TRBD2 (5 bases). CDR3 length equals 15 residues. The germline V gene has CDR1 SGHTA and CDR2 FQGNSA. V lost 5 bases and J 1 base, leaving 15 bases between the germline ends. For the CDR3, the DNA is TGTGCCAGCAGCGCCCTGTACCGAGGGTCCTACGAGCAGTACTTC. It specifies CASSALYRGSYEQYF.

This clone was recorded once. The V call is TRBV9, the J call TRBJ2-3, with 12 nucleotides matching TRBD2. Germline loops: CDR1 SGDLS, CDR2 YYNGEE. V lost 4 bases and J lost 4; bases outside the gene matches: 7. There are 16 residues in the CDR3. This chain's CDR3 is CASSRALAGGSDTQYF. Here the CDR3 DNA reads TGTGCCAGCAGCCGAGCACTAGCGGGGGGTTCAGATACGCAGTATTTT.

As to this clone: Other DNA sequences in this specimen translate into the identical CDR3. The chain recombines TRBV5-1 with TRBJ2-3, with D hard to call. Germline V gene lookup returns CDR1 SGHRS and CDR2 YFSETQ. The V gene lost 4 bases and the J gene lost 0 bases, with 9 bases spanning the gap. This CDR3 has 14 amino acids. The CDR3 reads CASSPTSSTDTQYF. In DNA, the CDR3 is TGCGCCAGCAGCCCAACCTCCAGCACAGATACGCAGTATTTT.

This clone occurred once. This chain links TRBV20-1 with TRBJ1-2; D unresolved. The V gene lost 2 bases and the J gene lost 8 bases, with 9 bases spanning the gap. The CDR3 totals 11 residues. Germline loops: CDR1 DFQATT, CDR2 SNEGSKA (reference sequence). CDR3 amino acids: CSARLLGGYTF. As DNA, the CDR3 is TGCAGTGCTAGATTGCTTGGAGGCTACACCTTC.

The chain carries TRBV11-2 and TRBJ2-2, with D perhaps matching TRBD2 (6 bases). CDR3 length: 14 amino acids. From germline, CDR1 is SGHAT and CDR2 FQNNGV. The germline V and J ends were trimmed by 3 bases and 4 bases, with 9 bases remaining between them. CDR3 sequence reads: CASSLAGITGELFF. The DNA of the CDR3 is TGTGCCAGCAGCTTGGCGGGGATCACCGGGGAGCTGTTTTTT.

V and J are TRBV6-5 and TRBJ2-6; 8 bases are shared with TRBD2. Trimming cost V 6 bases and J 1 base; bases outside gene matches: 2. The CDR3 totals 15 residues. From germline, CDR1 is MNHEY and CDR2 SVGAGI. CDR3: CASRTGGSGANVLTF. The CDR3 DNA reads TGTGCCAGCAGAACGGGGGGGTCTGGGGCCAACGTCCTGACTTTC.

The rearrangement joins TRBV27 to TRBJ2-7; D may be TRBD1 (6 bases). The CDR3 is made up of 15 amino acids. Germline V gene sequence: CDR1 MNHEY, CDR2 SMNVEV (reference sequence). V was trimmed by 4 bases and J by 0 bases, leaving 13 bases between them. The CDR3 coding sequence is TGTGCCAGCAGTTCTCCCCAGGGGAGCTCCTACGAGCAGTACTTC. Protein: CASSSPQGSSYEQYF.

The chain has TRBV5-1 and TRBJ2-7; D call uncertain. Trimming took off 2 bases at V and 9 bases at J, with 24 bases between the two ends. This CDR3 has 16 residues. Germline CDR1 and CDR2: SGHRS and YFSETQ. CDR3 in DNA: TGCGCCAGCAGCTTCGGCGCATTACGAACCTTCTGTCGGCAGTACTTC. Amino acids: CASSFGALRTFCRQYF.

V usage is TRBV4-1 and J usage is TRBJ2-1, with 9 bases lining up with TRBD1. Trimming removed 3 bases from V and 6 bases from J; junction bases left unmatched: 9. The germline V gene has CDR1 MGHRA and CDR2 YSYEKL. The CDR3 length is 16 residues. The DNA for the CDR3 is TGCGCCAGCAGCCAGACGGGGACAGGGTGGGCCAATGAGCAGTTCTTC. Its translation is CASSQTGTGWANEQFF.

The genes are TRBV7-3 and TRBJ1-1; possibly TRBD1 for D (6 bases). Germline-derived CDR1 and CDR2 are SGHTA and FQGTGA. Trimming took 5 bases from V and 1 from J, leaving 17 bases between them. This CDR3 is built from 16 residues. CDR3 nucleotide sequence: TGTGCCAGCAGCCTCCGGGACACCGGCAGGAACACTGAAGCTTTCTTT. Translation: CASSLRDTGRNTEAFF.

This chain uses TRBV2 with TRBJ1-5, with no clear D. The CDR3 spans 14 residues. V lost 3 bases, J lost 0 bases, and 6 bases lay in between. Germline V gene data show CDR1 as SNHLY and CDR2 as FYNNEI. The chain's CDR3 is CASSDVNSNQPQHF. In nucleotides, the CDR3 is TGTGCCAGCAGTGATGTGAATAGCAATCAGCCCCAGCATTTT. Variable domain in full (rest from reference TRBV2 and TRBJ1-5): EPEVTQTPSHQVTQMGQEVILRCVPISNHLYFYWYRQILGQKVEFLVSFYNNEISEKSEIFDDQFSVERPDGSNFTLKIRSTKLEDSAMYFCASSDVNSNQPQHFGDGTRLSIL.

The chain has TRBV19 and TRBJ2-6; 7 bases match TRBD1. The CDR3 totals 19 residues. Looked up from germline, CDR1 is LNHDA and CDR2 is SQIVND (reference sequence). The V and J ends lost 4 bases and 0 bases, in that order; junction bases with no gene match: 12. The CDR3 sequence: CASSTMNRGPFSGANVLTF. CDR3 nucleotide sequence: TGTGCCAGTAGTACTATGAACAGGGGCCCCTTCTCTGGGGCCAACGTCCTGACTTTC.

This chain links TRBV5-1 with TRBJ2-5, with 9 bases fitting TRBD2. Trimming cost V 5 bases and J 4 bases; bases outside gene matches: 6. From germline, CDR1 is SGHRS and CDR2 YFSETQ. The CDR3 is 14 amino acids. CDR3 loop: CASSNSGRGETQYF. The CDR3 bases are TGCGCCAGCAGTAATAGCGGGAGAGGAGAGACCCAGTACTTC.

V and J are TRBV27 and TRBJ2-7, with D unclear. This CDR3 has 14 amino acids. The germline V gene encodes CDR1 MNHEY and CDR2 SMNVEV (reference sequence). Trimming stripped 3 bases from V and 6 bases from J, with 15 bases between. DNA for the CDR3: TGTGCCAGCAGTTTTTCGAGGTGGTTCCGCGAGCAGTACTTC. Translation gives CASSFSRWFREQYF.

The V call is TRBV4-1, the J call TRBJ1-2; 9 nucleotides agree with TRBD1. From germline, CDR1 is MGHRA and CDR2 YSYEKL. The CDR3 contains 12 residues. The V gene end was trimmed by 4 bases and the J gene end by 8 bases; junction bases not matched to a gene: 2. As DNA, the CDR3 is TGCGCCAGCAGCCGGGGACAGGGAGGCTACACCTTC. Translation gives CASSRGQGGYTF.

The rearrangement links TRBV18 to TRBJ2-4; D remains ambiguous. Germline V gene data show CDR1 as KGHSH and CDR2 as LQKENI. The CDR3 runs to 15 residues. The V gene lost 1 base and the J gene lost 8 bases, with 15 bases spanning the gap. In nucleotides, the CDR3 is TGTGCCAGCTCACCACAATCTTTGGGCGCTGACATTCAGTACTTC. It codes for CASSPQSLGADIQYF.

This chain connects TRBV28 to TRBJ1-5; D may be TRBD1 (5 bases). From germline, CDR1 is MDHEN and CDR2 SYDVKM. V was pared by 6 bases and J by 2 bases, with 14 bases between. The length of the CDR3 is 15 residues. CDR3 nucleotide sequence: TGTGCCAGCAGCCTAGACGCGGGGGGCAATCAGCCCCAGCATTTT. Translation gives CASSLDAGGNQPQHF.

This clone showed up just a few times. The chain couples TRBV19 to TRBJ2-5; possibly TRBD1 or TRBD2 for D (5 bases each). Trimming took off 7 bases at V and 5 bases at J, with 14 bases between the two ends. The CDR3 consists of 13 residues. Germline values: CDR1 LNHDA, CDR2 SQIVND (reference sequence). This CDR3 is CASTSRGRETQYF. As DNA, the CDR3 is TGTGCCAGTACCTCGAGGGGCCGGGAGACCCAGTACTTC.

A single count supports this clone. J is TRBJ1-5 and V is TRBV6-1, with 8 bases lining up with TRBD1. Germline CDR1 is MNHNS and CDR2 is SASEGT. The V and J ends lost 2 bases and 7 bases, in that order; junction bases with no gene match: 7. The CDR3 totals 15 residues. CDR3 amino acids: CASSELQGVTQPQHF. The CDR3 nucleotides read TGTGCCAGCAGTGAACTACAGGGGGTGACCCAGCCCCAGCATTTT.

This clone was seen once. This chain links TRBV7-9 with TRBJ1-2, with TRBD1 matching 8 bases. J was trimmed by 6 bases and V by 2 bases; bases with no gene match: 5. The CDR3 loop spans 14 amino acids. CDR1 and CDR2 (germline): SEHNR, FQNEAQ (reference sequence). CDR3 loop: CASSLQGAGDGYTF. The CDR3 DNA sequence: TGTGCCAGCAGCTTACAGGGGGCAGGAGATGGCTACACCTTC.

The chain links TRBV19 to TRBJ2-3, with D tentatively TRBD1 (5 bases). With 0 bases removed from V and 3 bases from J, the gap between germline ends came to 10 bases. There are 15 residues in the CDR3. From germline, CDR1 is LNHDA and CDR2 SQIVND (reference sequence). CDR3 sequence (DNA): TGTGCCAGTAGTATAGACAGGGTAAGGACAGATACGCAGTATTTT. Translating it yields CASSIDRVRTDTQYF.

This clone showed up just a few times. The genes are TRBV25-1 and TRBJ2-1, with 8 bases fitting TRBD1. The CDR3 covers 15 residues. Unmatched junction bases numbered 4, after V lost 6 bases and J lost 0 bases. Per the germline V gene, CDR1 is MGHDK and CDR2 is SYGVNS. The CDR3 nucleotides read TGTGCCAGCAGGGACGACAGGGGCTCCTACAATGAGCAGTTCTTC. Protein sequence: CASRDDRGSYNEQFF.

This clone showed up just a few times. J is TRBJ1-1 and V is TRBV7-9; no definite D call. CDR1 is SEHNR, CDR2 FQNEAQ, per germline (reference sequence). V was pared by 5 bases and J by 5 bases, with 12 bases between. This CDR3 is built from 13 residues. CDR3 sequence reads: CASSPLGLTEAFF. CDR3 bases: TGTGCCAGCAGCCCCTTGGGGTTGACTGAAGCTTTCTTT.

Comments on this clone: Just one base apart from a much larger clone, this may be a read error. This same CDR3 is encoded by further DNA sequences in the sample. V usage is TRBV7-2 and J usage is TRBJ2-7; 9 nucleotides agree with TRBD2. The CDR3 runs 14 residues. Losses at the gene ends were 4 bases for V and 0 bases for J; bases not matched to a gene: 1. The germline V gene has CDR1 SGHTA and CDR2 FQGNSA. CDR3 sequence reads: CASSSSGNSYEQYF. The CDR3 nucleotides are TGTGCCAGCAGCTCTAGCGGGAACTCCTACGAGCAGTACTTC.